The 9 T cell receptor beta chains in this list originate from one sample, sequenced in a study of T cells in Graves' hyperthyroidism and ophthalmopathy. The CDR3 regions of TCR beta were amplified from RNA transcripts. TCR CDR3 underwent first-round RT-PCR with the HTBI primer set. MiXCR was run by TCRdb on the multiplex PCR reads, yielding one entry per CDR3 protein. Of about 680,000 distinct CDR3 sequences detected, around 40% appear once; the ten largest clones hold less than 35%. Sequenced sample: blood. The receptors were sampled from a woman in her thirties or forties with Graves' hyperthyroidism.

This clonotype was seen just once. A much bigger clone sits one base away, suggesting this may be a read error. This chain links TRBV7-6 with TRBJ1-6; TRBD1 is a possible D gene (5 bases). CDR3 length equals 16 residues. V lost 1 base and J 9 bases, leaving 16 bases between the germline ends. CDR1 and CDR2 from the germline V gene are SGHVS and FNYEAQ. The CDR3 loop is CASSLGPWPQGSPLHF. The CDR3 nucleotides read TGTGCCAGCAGCTTAGGTCCCTGGCCGCAGGGTTCACCCCTCCACTTT.

V is TRBV25-1 and J is TRBJ1-1; perhaps TRBD1 as D (6 bases). CDR1 and CDR2 from the germline V gene are MGHDK and SYGVNS. The CDR3 spans 15 residues. V was pared by 5 bases and J by 0 bases, with 13 bases between. In DNA form, the CDR3 reads TGTGCCAGCAGTCATAAGTGGGGGCTGAACACTGAAGCTTTCTTT. As protein: CASSHKWGLNTEAFF. Looking up the rest from reference TRBV25-1 and TRBJ1-1 gives the full variable domain: EADIYQTPRYLVIGTGKKITLECSQTMGHDKMYWYQQDPGMELHLIHYSYGVNSTEKGDLSSESTVSRIRTEHFPLTLESARPSHTSQYLCASSHKWGLNTEAFFGQGTRLTVV.

At least ten counts were recorded for this clonotype. This CDR3 reads CAISRDRVLYTEAFF. In nucleotides, the CDR3 is TGTGCCATCAGCCGGGACAGGGTCTTGTACACTGAAGCTTTCTTT. The chain links TRBV10-3 to TRBJ1-1, with 9 bases identical to TRBD1. J gave up 3 bases and V 6 bases, and 8 bases lay outside the gene matches. The germline V gene has CDR1 ENHRY and CDR2 SYGVKD. The length of the CDR3 is 15 residues.

Concerning this clonotype: One base away lies a much larger clone, so this may be a sequencing read error. This chain uses TRBV25-1 with TRBJ2-7, with a tentative D call TRBD1 (5 bases). Germline CDR1 and CDR2: MGHDK and SYGVNS. The length of the CDR3 is 12 residues. The CDR3 sequence: CDSSSRDYEQYF. CDR3 bases: TGTGACAGCAGTTCCAGGGACTACGAGCAGTACTTC.

The V call is TRBV6-2 or TRBV6-3, the J call TRBJ2-7; D is undetermined. This CDR3 spans 14 amino acids. Germline V gene data show CDR1 as MNHEY and CDR2 as SVGEGT. V lost 8 bases and J 3 bases, leaving 17 bases between the germline ends. CDR3: CASGRMGGYYEQYF. CDR3 DNA sequence: TGTGCCAGCGGTAGAATGGGCGGTTACTACGAGCAGTACTTC.

The chain links TRBV19 to TRBJ1-5, with 7 positions matching TRBD1. This CDR3 is 16 amino acids long. With 2 bases clipped from V and 5 bases from J, the junction kept 9 bases outside the gene matches. Germline values: CDR1 LNHDA, CDR2 SQIVND (reference sequence). CDR3 residues: CASSIPRRDSDQPQHF. The CDR3 region has the DNA TGTGCCAGTAGTATACCAAGGCGGGACAGTGATCAGCCCCAGCATTTT.

This clonotype has at least ten counts. The rearrangement links TRBV5-1 to TRBJ2-7; 9 bases align to TRBD1. The length of the CDR3 is 16 residues. V was pared by 4 bases and J by 5 bases, with 13 bases of the junction left unmatched. From germline, CDR1 is SGHRS and CDR2 YFSETQ. Written as DNA, the CDR3 is TGCGCCAGCAGCACGGGCAGGGACAGGGTCGCCGACGAGCAGTACTTC. Its translation: CASSTGRDRVADEQYF.

This clonotype has at least ten counts. This chain joins TRBV29-1 and TRBJ1-4; D is perhaps TRBD1 (6 bases). CDR3 length equals 13 residues. Germline-derived CDR1 and CDR2 are SQVTM and ANQGSEA. Trimming pared 6 bases from V and 9 bases from J, leaving 17 bases between. The CDR3 DNA reads TGCAGCGTGGGGACACAGGGCGGTCAAAAACTGTTTTTT. Translating gives CSVGTQGGQKLFF. Using reference TRBV29-1 and TRBJ1-4 for the parts outside the CDR3, the full variable domain is SAVISQKPSRDICQRGTSLTIQCQVDSQVTMMFWYRQQPGQSLTLIATANQGSEATYESGFVIDKFPISRPNLTFSTLTVSNMSPEDSSIYLCSVGTQGGQKLFFGSGTQLSVL.

This clonotype was observed a handful of times. J is TRBJ1-2 and V is TRBV29-1, with D perhaps TRBD1 (5 bases). Trimming removed 0 bases at V and 8 bases at J, with 13 bases between. Germline assignment: CDR1 SQVTM and CDR2 ANQGSEA. The CDR3 is made up of 13 amino acids. The CDR3 sequence: CSVEDKGSLGYTF. The CDR3 DNA is TGCAGCGTTGAAGATAAGGGGAGCTTGGGCTACACCTTC. The complete variable domain, with remaining parts taken from reference TRBV29-1 and TRBJ1-2, reads SAVISQKPSRDICQRGTSLTIQCQVDSQVTMMFWYRQQPGQSLTLIATANQGSEATYESGFVIDKFPISRPNLTFSTLTVSNMSPEDSSIYLCSVEDKGSLGYTFGSGTRLTVV.